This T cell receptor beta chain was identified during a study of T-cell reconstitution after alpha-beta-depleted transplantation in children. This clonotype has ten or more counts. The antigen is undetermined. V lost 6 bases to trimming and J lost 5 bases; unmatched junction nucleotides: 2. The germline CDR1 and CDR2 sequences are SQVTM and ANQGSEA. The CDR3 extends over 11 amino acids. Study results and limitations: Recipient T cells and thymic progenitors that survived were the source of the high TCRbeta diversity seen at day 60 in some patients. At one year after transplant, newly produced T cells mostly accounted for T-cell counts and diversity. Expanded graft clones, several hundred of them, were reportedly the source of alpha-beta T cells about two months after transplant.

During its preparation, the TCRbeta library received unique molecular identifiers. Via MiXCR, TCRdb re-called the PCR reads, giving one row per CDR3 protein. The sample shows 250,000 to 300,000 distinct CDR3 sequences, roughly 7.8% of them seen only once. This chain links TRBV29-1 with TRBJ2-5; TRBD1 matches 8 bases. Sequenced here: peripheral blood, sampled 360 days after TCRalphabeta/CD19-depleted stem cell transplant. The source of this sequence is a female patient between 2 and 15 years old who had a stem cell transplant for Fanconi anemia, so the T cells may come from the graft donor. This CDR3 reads CSVDRAETQYF. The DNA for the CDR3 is TGCAGCGTGGACAGGGCTGAGACCCAGTACTTC.